One sample yielded the 18 T cell receptor beta chains listed below, sequenced in a study of somatic mutations in cytotoxic T cells in rheumatoid arthritis. Method: immunoSEQ multiplex PCR; TCRdb's copy keeps in-frame clones and lacks some. The sample carries about 2,300 clones, around 81% recorded once. Sequenced input: CD8+ T cells sorted from blood. The receptors were gathered from an older woman with rheumatoid arthritis.

V and J are TRBV4-3 and TRBJ1-5; 7 bases are shared with TRBD1. V lost 4 bases, J lost 2 bases, and 5 bases stayed unmatched. Germline V gives CDR1 LGHNA, CDR2 YSLEER. CDR3 size: 15 residues. CDR3 coding DNA: TGCGCCAGCAGCCTAGGGACAGCCGGCAATCAGCCCCAGCATTTT. This codes for CASSLGTAGNQPQHF.

CDR3 protein: CASSLPGTVSYEQYF. The CDR3 DNA reads TGTGCCAGCAGTTTACCCGGGACAGTCTCCTACGAGCAGTACTTC. The rearrangement links TRBV28 to TRBJ2-7, with 7 bases matching TRBD1. The CDR3 extends over 15 amino acids. The germline gives CDR1 MDHEN, CDR2 SYDVKM. V lost 2 bases to trimming and J lost 0 bases; unmatched junction nucleotides: 4. Full variable domain (missing parts from reference TRBV28 and TRBJ2-7): DVKVTQSSRYLVKRTGEKVFLECVQDMDHENMFWYRQDPGLGLRLIYFSYDVKMKEKGDIPEGYSVSREKKERFSLILESASTNQTSMYLCASSLPGTVSYEQYFGPGTRLTVT.

The chain joins TRBV27 to TRBJ1-2; TRBD1 is a possible D gene (5 bases). Trimming stripped 0 bases from V and 6 bases from J, with 11 bases between. Looked up from germline, CDR1 is MNHEY and CDR2 is SMNVEV (reference sequence). CDR3 length: 14 residues. The CDR3 sequence is CASSLSGGTNGYTF. CDR3 coding DNA: TGTGCCAGCAGTTTATCTGGAGGGACTAATGGCTACACCTTC.

The chain joins TRBV18 to TRBJ2-7; TRBD2 matches 7 bases. V was pared by 2 bases and J by 4 bases, with 14 bases of the junction left unmatched. Germline V CDR1 and CDR2: KGHSH, LQKENI. This CDR3 is built from 17 residues. CDR3 coding DNA: TGTGCCAGCTCACCAAGTCCGGGCTCGGCGGGAGAGTACGAGCAGTACTTC. This gives the protein CASSPSPGSAGEYEQYF.

This sequence joins TRBV4-3 and TRBJ2-7; D not certain. Germline V gene data show CDR1 as LGHNA and CDR2 as YSLEER. This CDR3 contains 15 residues. The V end was cut by 2 bases, the J end by 5 bases, with 16 bases between. The DNA of the CDR3 is TGCGCCAGCAGCCAAAGTTTTTCCCGTTCGGACGAGCAGTACTTC. Translated: CASSQSFSRSDEQYF.

The chain links TRBV27 to TRBJ2-7; D unclear. The germline V gene encodes CDR1 MNHEY and CDR2 SMNVEV (reference sequence). Trimming took 4 bases from V and 2 from J, leaving 18 bases between them. CDR3 length: 16 residues. CDR3 DNA: TGTGCCAGCAGTTCATCTGGCGGAACTAAAACCTACGAGCAGTACTTC. Its translation: CASSSSGGTKTYEQYF.

The chain combines TRBV10-3 with TRBJ1-1, with 11 bases matching TRBD1. Germline V gives CDR1 ENHRY, CDR2 SYGVKD. V shed 7 bases, J shed 4 bases, and the junction held 8 bases outside the gene matches. The CDR3 spans 15 residues. The CDR3 is CAIMDRGHGATEAFF. The DNA for the CDR3 is TGTGCCATCATGGACAGGGGGCATGGGGCCACTGAAGCTTTCTTT.

V and J are TRBV5-1 and TRBJ2-1, with D maybe TRBD1 (5 bases). The CDR3 runs 16 residues. The germline V gene has CDR1 SGHRS and CDR2 YFSETQ. V was shortened by 3 bases and J by 6 bases, with 19 bases between the two germline ends. DNA of the CDR3: TGCGCCAGCAGCTCGAACCAGGGTATAAGTTCCAATGAGCAGTTCTTC. It codes for CASSSNQGISSNEQFF.

The chain links TRBV29-1 to TRBJ1-1, with D perhaps TRBD1 (5 bases). The CDR3 consists of 11 residues. The germline V gene has CDR1 SQVTM and CDR2 ANQGSEA. Between the trimmed V and J ends, which lost 4 bases and 10 bases, there was a span of 13 bases. The CDR3 DNA sequence: TGCAGCGTTGTGCAGGGATGGGGAGCTTTCTTT. Protein sequence: CSVVQGWGAFF.

The chain employs TRBV19 and TRBJ1-1; maybe TRBD1 (6 bases). Germline-derived CDR1 and CDR2 are LNHDA and SQIVND (reference sequence). V was cut by 7 bases and J by 0 bases, with 24 bases left in between. The CDR3 runs to 18 residues. The CDR3 loop reads CASINEGTTDLMNTEAFF. CDR3 bases: TGTGCCAGTATTAATGAAGGGACAACCGACTTAATGAACACTGAAGCTTTCTTT.

The rearrangement links TRBV30 to TRBJ1-1; D unresolved. Looked up from germline, CDR1 is GTSNPN and CDR2 is SVGIG (reference sequence). The V end lost 1 base, the J end lost 4 bases, and 19 bases lay between the germline ends. The CDR3 length is 16 residues. The CDR3 here is CAWSDRLEGESTEAFF. CDR3 DNA sequence: TGTGCCTGGAGTGACCGATTGGAGGGAGAATCCACTGAAGCTTTCTTT.

Here the CDR3 DNA reads TGTGCCAGTAGTACCGGACTAGCGATCACAGATACGCAGTATTTT. This sequence encodes CASSTGLAITDTQYF. This rearrangement joins TRBV19 to TRBJ2-3, with TRBD2 matching over 9 bases. CDR1 and CDR2 (germline): LNHDA, SQIVND (reference sequence). V shed 4 bases and J 2 bases; nucleotides not matched to a gene: 4. This CDR3 comprises 15 residues.

The chain is built from TRBV6-5 and TRBJ2-5; 14 nucleotides align to TRBD2. The CDR3 contains 16 residues. Germline V gene sequence: CDR1 MNHEY, CDR2 SVGAGI. V shed 4 bases, J shed 5 bases, and the junction held 6 bases outside the gene matches. CDR3 loop: CASSFGLAGGMETQYF. DNA for the CDR3: TGTGCCAGCAGTTTCGGACTAGCGGGAGGTATGGAGACCCAGTACTTC.

This sequence joins TRBV7-3 and TRBJ2-2; 12 nucleotides align to TRBD2. This CDR3 contains 18 residues. Trimming at V came to 0 bases and at J to 7 bases, leaving 9 bases not matched to a gene. Germline-derived CDR1 and CDR2 are SGHTA and FQGTGA. The CDR3, as DNA: TGTGCCAGCAGCTTAACACCTCTAGCGGGAGGGCTGGACGGGGAGCTGTTTTTT. It specifies CASSLTPLAGGLDGELFF.

This chain uses TRBV27 with TRBJ2-7; TRBD1 aligns across 9 bases. Germline V gives CDR1 MNHEY, CDR2 SMNVEV (reference sequence). With V trimmed by 2 bases and J by 3 bases, 5 bases remained unmatched. The CDR3 spans 15 residues. The CDR3 DNA follows: TGTGCCAGCAGTTTAGGACAGGGGATCAACTACGAGCAGTACTTC. It encodes CASSLGQGINYEQYF.

This clone was observed once. The chain uses TRBV6-1 and TRBJ2-3; 9 bases fit TRBD1. The germline V gene has CDR1 MNHNS and CDR2 SASEGT. CDR3 length: 14 amino acids. V lost 1 base and J lost 4; bases outside the gene matches: 0. This CDR3 is CASSEGQGADTQYF. As DNA, the CDR3 is TGTGCCAGCAGTGAAGGACAGGGGGCAGATACGCAGTATTTT.

DNA of the CDR3: TGTGCCAGCAGTTACTCGGGGGCACCCCTGCAGGAGACCCAGTACTTC. Its protein is CASSYSGAPLQETQYF. The chain has TRBV6-5 and TRBJ2-5; D is possibly TRBD1 (6 bases). Per germline, CDR1 MNHEY and CDR2 SVGAGI. Trimming shortened V by 0 bases and J by 5 bases, and 16 bases separated the two germline ends. This CDR3 is 16 amino acids long.

This chain links TRBV29-1 with TRBJ2-2, with D possibly TRBD2 on 5 matching bases. The V end lost 0 bases, the J end lost 1 base, and 9 bases lay between the germline ends. This CDR3 comprises 15 residues. The germline V gene has CDR1 SQVTM and CDR2 ANQGSEA. CDR3: CSVEDRGLNTGELFF. CDR3 sequence (DNA): TGCAGCGTTGAAGACAGAGGACTGAACACCGGGGAGCTGTTTTTT.